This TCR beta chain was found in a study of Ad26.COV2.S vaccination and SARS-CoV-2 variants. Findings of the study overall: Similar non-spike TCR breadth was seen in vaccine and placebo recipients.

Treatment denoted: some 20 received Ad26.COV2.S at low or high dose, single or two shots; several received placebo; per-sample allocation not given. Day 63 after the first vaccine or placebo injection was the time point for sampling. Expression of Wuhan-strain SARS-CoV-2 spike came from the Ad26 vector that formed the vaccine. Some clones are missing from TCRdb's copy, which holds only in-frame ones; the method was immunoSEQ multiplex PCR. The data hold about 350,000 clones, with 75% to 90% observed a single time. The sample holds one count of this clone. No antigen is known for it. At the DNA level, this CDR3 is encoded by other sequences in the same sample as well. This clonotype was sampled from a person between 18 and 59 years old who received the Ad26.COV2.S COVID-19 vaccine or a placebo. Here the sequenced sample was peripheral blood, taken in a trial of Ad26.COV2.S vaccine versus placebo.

As DNA, the CDR3 is TGTGCCAGCAGTGAGTCCTACGAGCAGTACTTC. This codes for CASSESYEQYF. The V call is TRBV6-1, the J call TRBJ2-7, with unresolved D. CDR1 is MNHNS and CDR2 is SASEGT in the germline V gene. V lost 3 bases and J 1 base, leaving 1 base between the germline ends. CDR3 length: 11 amino acids.